This T cell receptor (beta chain) was identified in a study of a mutant IDH1 vaccine in newly diagnosed glioma. Across the whole study: Vaccine administration was initiated 4-6 weeks following radiotherapy alone, or with temozolomide cycles. Earlier care involved radiotherapy, temozolomide, or both, and the majority received both.

Sequencing was performed with immunoSEQ multiplex PCR; in TCRdb, only in-frame clones are kept and a portion is missing. The repertoire consists of 110,000 or so clones, with roughly 90% occurring once and the leading ten covering 0.6% to 0.75%. Remarks on this clone: Its antigen is not identified.

Specified time point: week 11, during vaccination. The study gave 300 ug of mutant IDH1 20-mer peptide per vaccine dose, with topical imiquimod. Sequenced here: PBMCs, sampled from a glioma patient whose treatment included an IDH1 peptide vaccine. The sequence derives from a woman in her 50s with glioma.

CDR3 DNA: TGCGCCAGCAGCTCCCAGGGGTTGGGCCTCCAAGAGACCCAGTACTTC. Translation: CASSSQGLGLQETQYF. This rearrangement joins TRBV5-1 to TRBJ2-5; TRBD1 might be the D (6 bases). V lost 3 bases, J lost 1 base, and 16 bases lay in between. The CDR3 loop spans 16 amino acids. Per the germline V gene, CDR1 is SGHRS and CDR2 is YFSETQ.